This TCR beta chain originates from a study of OX40 agonist ivuxolimab in advanced cancers. Points from the study as a whole: More expanded clones were seen, on average, in CD8+ T cells than in CD4+. Certain nonresponding patients likewise had low normalized T-cell clonal expansion.

The CDR3 contains 13 residues. Germline V gene data show CDR1 as MNHNS and CDR2 as SASEGT. V lost 6 bases to trimming and J lost 4 bases, with 9 bases between them. Any history of autoimmune disease or systemic immunosuppression disqualified patients. Libraries were prepared by immunoSEQ multiplex PCR; TCRdb keeps only in-frame clonotypes and omits some of them. This repertoire shows approximately 58,000 clones, about 82% found once; its top ten account for 2.6%. About this clone: No antigen is known for it.

The chain recombines TRBV6-1 with TRBJ1-4; D unresolved. This material consisted of CD4+ or CD8+ T cells sorted from blood, taken in a trial of the OX40 agonist ivuxolimab. The receptor comes from an adult with an advanced solid tumor such as melanoma, head and neck, liver or kidney cancer. The CDR3 here is CASRVLINEKLFF. The CDR3 DNA is TGTGCCAGCAGAGTACTGATTAATGAAAAACTGTTTTTT.